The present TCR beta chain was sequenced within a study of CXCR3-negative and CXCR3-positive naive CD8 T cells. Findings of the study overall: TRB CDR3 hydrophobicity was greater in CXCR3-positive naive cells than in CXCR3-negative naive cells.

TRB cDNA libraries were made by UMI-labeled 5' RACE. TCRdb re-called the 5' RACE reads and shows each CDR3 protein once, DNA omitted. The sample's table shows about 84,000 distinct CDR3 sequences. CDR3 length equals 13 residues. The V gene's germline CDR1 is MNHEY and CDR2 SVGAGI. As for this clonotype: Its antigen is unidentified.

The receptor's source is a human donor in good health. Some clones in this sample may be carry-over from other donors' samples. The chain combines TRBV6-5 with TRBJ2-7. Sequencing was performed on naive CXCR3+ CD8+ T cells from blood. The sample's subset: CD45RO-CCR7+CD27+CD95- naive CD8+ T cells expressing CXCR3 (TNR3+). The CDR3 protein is CASSYSGWGEQYF.